These 23 T cell receptor beta chains share one sample of origin, sequenced in a study of T cells in Graves' hyperthyroidism and ophthalmopathy (dated by TCRdb to the late 2010s). Receptor amplification or capture employed multiplex PCR. Sequencer: Illumina HiSeq 2000. Amplification of TCR beta CDR3 regions was carried out from RNA transcripts. For the first round of RT-PCR on the TCR CDR3, the HTBI primer set was used together with the Qiagen OneStep RT-PCR kit. The public reads were quality trimmed at Q25 with fastp and then assembled into clones with MiXCR by TCRdb, keeping productive beta chains. Records with the same CDR3 protein are collapsed into one entry carrying the most frequent genes and DNA. For this sample the table gives more than 500,000 distinct CDR3 sequences, of which about 16% were detected only once. About 29% of the sample goes to the ten largest clones. Sequencing was performed on blood. Receptors originate from a woman in her thirties with Graves' ophthalmopathy.

The table lists this clonotype with many counts. This sequence joins TRBV9 and TRBJ1-1; TRBD1 might be the D (6 bases). This CDR3 contains 14 residues. Germline values: CDR1 SGDLS, CDR2 YYNGEE. V was shortened by 0 bases and J by 5 bases, with 11 bases between the two germline ends. CDR3: CASSVVGGETEAFF. The CDR3 nucleotides are TGTGCCAGCAGCGTAGTGGGGGGCGAAACTGAAGCTTTCTTT.

This clonotype was seen a few times. The chain joins TRBV9 to TRBJ2-5; 9 nucleotides match TRBD2. After removal of 4 bases from V and 5 bases from J, the junction contained 6 bases not matched to a gene. CDR3 size: 14 residues. The germline CDR1 and CDR2 sequences are SGDLS and YYNGEE. Written as DNA, the CDR3 is TGTGCCAGCAGCCCGAGCGGGAGGAGGGAGACCCAGTACTTC. Protein: CASSPSGRRETQYF.

The chain couples TRBV7-9 to TRBJ1-1; D remains unclear. Trimming took off 6 bases at V and 0 bases at J, with 8 bases between the two ends. Germline-derived CDR1 and CDR2 are SEHNR and FQNEAQ (reference sequence). The CDR3 sequence is 13 residues long. The CDR3 sequence is CASRLILNTEAFF. Here the CDR3 DNA reads TGTGCCAGCAGGCTGATTCTGAACACTGAAGCTTTCTTT. Supplemented by reference TRBV7-9 and TRBJ1-1, the full variable domain reads DTGVSQNPRHKITKRGQNVTFRCDPISEHNRLYWYRQTLGQGPEFLTYFQNEAQLEKSRLLSDRFSAERPKGSFSTLEIQRTEQGDSAMYLCASRLILNTEAFFGQGTRLTVV.

The chain couples TRBV28 to TRBJ1-4; 8 bases agree with TRBD1. The CDR3 spans 14 residues. The V gene end was trimmed by 6 bases and the J gene end by 6 bases; junction bases not matched to a gene: 6. Per the germline V gene, CDR1 is MDHEN and CDR2 is SYDVKM. The CDR3 bases are TGTGCCAGCAGGCCGACAGGGGTTGATGAAAAACTGTTTTTT. Protein product: CASRPTGVDEKLFF.

V and J are TRBV2 and TRBJ2-7; 13 bases map to TRBD2. J gave up 1 base and V 5 bases, and 5 bases lay outside the gene matches. The CDR3 runs to 16 residues. CDR1 is SNHLY and CDR2 is FYNNEI in the germline V gene. As DNA, the CDR3 is TGTGCCAGCAGTCGGACTAGCGGGAGTTGGTCCTACGAGCAGTACTTC. Protein: CASSRTSGSWSYEQYF.

The chain employs TRBV24-1 and TRBJ2-3; no definite D call. The CDR3 extends over 20 amino acids. Germline CDR1 reads KGHDR; CDR2 reads SFDVKD. V gave up 0 bases and J gave up 0 bases, with 21 bases separating them. The CDR3 loop is CATSDLDTKTYPSSTDTQYF. The CDR3 DNA reads TGTGCCACCAGTGATTTGGACACGAAGACCTACCCTTCTAGCACAGATACGCAGTATTTT.

The chain combines TRBV3-1 with TRBJ2-5, with a weak D call TRBD2 (6 bases). CDR1 and CDR2 (germline): LGHDT, YNNKEL (reference sequence). Trimming shortened V by 4 bases and J by 1 base, and 13 bases separated the two germline ends. The CDR3 has 15 residues. CDR3 loop: CASSPTWDSQETQYF. The CDR3 bases are TGTGCCAGCAGCCCTACTTGGGACTCCCAAGAGACCCAGTACTTC.

This clonotype was detected many times. The chain has TRBV20-1 and TRBJ1-6, with D unclear. With 3 bases removed from V and 14 bases from J, the gap between germline ends came to 17 bases. CDR3 length: 13 residues. Germline lookup yields CDR1 DFQATT and CDR2 SNEGSKA (reference sequence). CDR3 loop: CSASPAGMSALHF. CDR3 DNA sequence: TGCAGTGCTAGTCCTGCCGGGATGTCGGCCCTCCACTTT.

This clonotype was found many times. This chain uses TRBV12-3 or TRBV12-4 with TRBJ2-5, with D perhaps matching TRBD2 (5 bases). This CDR3 spans 15 amino acids. The germline V and J ends were trimmed by 6 bases and 5 bases, with 19 bases remaining between them. The CDR3 nucleotides are TGTGCCAGCAGGCTCGGGGTAACCATATCGGAGACCCAGTACTTC. Its translation: CASRLGVTISETQYF.

In this sample, this clonotype turned up many times. The chain joins TRBV4-2 to TRBJ2-7; 9 nucleotides match TRBD2. The CDR3 has 15 residues. J was trimmed by 3 bases and V by 0 bases; bases with no gene match: 3. Germline values: CDR1 LGHNA, CDR2 YNFKEQ. The CDR3 DNA is TGTGCCAGCAGCCAAGATGGTAGCGGGAGCTACGAGCAGTACTTC. Translation: CASSQDGSGSYEQYF.

This clonotype was seen at least ten times. The V gene is TRBV7-2, the J gene TRBJ2-5; D possibly uses TRBD1 or TRBD2 (5 bases each). In germline, CDR1 is SGHTA, CDR2 FQGNSA. The ends were cut back, 5 bases at V and 7 bases at J, with 14 bases in the middle. This CDR3 has 13 amino acids. CDR3 amino acids: CASSVGARGTQYF. The CDR3 bases are TGTGCCAGCAGCGTCGGGGCCCGAGGGACCCAGTACTTC.

This clonotype was found a few times. This chain connects TRBV9 to TRBJ2-5; TRBD2 is a possible D gene (6 bases). The CDR3 has 15 amino acids. The V end lost 3 bases, the J end lost 2 bases, and 14 bases lay between the germline ends. Germline CDR1 reads SGDLS; CDR2 reads YYNGEE. CDR3 sequence (DNA): TGTGCCAGCAGCGCCCAACCTGCGGGGCAAGAGACCCAGTACTTC. It yields the protein CASSAQPAGQETQYF.

The rearrangement links TRBV3-1 to TRBJ2-1; 12 bases map to TRBD2. The CDR3 is 17 residues long. Germline CDR1 is LGHDT and CDR2 is YNNKEL (reference sequence). V trimming: 0 bases; J trimming: 5 bases; junction bases outside the gene matches: 5. The chain's CDR3 is CASSQDRLAGEDNEQFF. In nucleotides, the CDR3 is TGTGCCAGCAGCCAAGATAGACTAGCGGGAGAGGACAATGAGCAGTTCTTC.

This clonotype was seen at least ten times. The CDR3 DNA reads TGCAGTGCTTATCAGCTAGTGGGGCTACACAATGAGCAGTTCTTC. Amino acids: CSAYQLVGLHNEQFF. The chain uses TRBV20-1 and TRBJ2-1; tentatively, D is TRBD1 (5 bases). Trimming removed 5 bases from V and 5 bases from J, with 19 bases in between. The germline CDR1 and CDR2 sequences are DFQATT and SNEGSKA (reference sequence). This CDR3 is 15 amino acids long.

This clonotype was seen once. The J gene is TRBJ1-1, the V gene TRBV19; D remains unclear. V was trimmed by 6 bases and J by 12 bases, leaving 17 bases between them. This CDR3 has 12 amino acids. Germline CDR1 LNHDA, CDR2 SQIVND (reference sequence). In nucleotides, the CDR3 is TGTGCCAGTAGCGCTTTAAGGAGTATAACTTTCTTT. Translating it yields CASSALRSITFF.

The V and J genes are TRBV3-2 and TRBJ2-7; the table's D gene call, TRBD1, was not cross checked with the DNA. TRBV3-2 is a pseudogene locus. The CDR3 consists of 16 residues. As DNA, the CDR3 is TGTGCCAGCAGCCAAGGGGGACAGGCCGAGGGGTACGAGCAGTACTTC. Amino acids: CASSQGGQAEGYEQYF.

This clonotype was counted many times. This chain links TRBV11-3 with TRBJ2-5, with D possibly TRBD2 on 5 matching bases. Per the germline V gene, CDR1 is SGHNT and CDR2 is YENEEA. V was clipped by 5 bases and J by 0 bases, with 10 bases between them. CDR3 size: 14 residues. In nucleotides, the CDR3 is TGTGCCAGCAGCCGGCGAGGGAACCAAGAGACCCAGTACTTC. Protein product: CASSRRGNQETQYF.

In this sample, this clonotype turned up many times. The V call is TRBV7-9, the J call TRBJ2-1; D possibly corresponds to TRBD1 (5 bases). V lost 1 base, J lost 4 bases, and 8 bases lay in between. The CDR3 is 14 amino acids. Germline CDR1 reads SEHNR; CDR2 reads FQNEAQ (reference sequence). CDR3 DNA: TGTGCCAGCAGCTTAGAGTCAGGGTACAATGAGCAGTTCTTC. Translation gives CASSLESGYNEQFF.

The sample holds many counts of this clonotype. The V gene is TRBV7-3, the J gene TRBJ2-5; D gene unclear. Trimming took 5 bases from V and 3 from J, leaving 10 bases between them. Germline V gene sequence: CDR1 SGHTA, CDR2 FQGTGA. The CDR3 has 13 amino acids. This chain's CDR3 is CASSARPEETQYF. The CDR3 DNA sequence: TGTGCCAGCAGCGCACGCCCGGAAGAGACCCAGTACTTC.

The sample holds a few counts of this clonotype. V is TRBV30 and J is TRBJ1-4, with D possibly TRBD1 on 6 matching bases. CDR1 and CDR2 from the germline V gene are GTSNPN and SVGIG (reference sequence). This CDR3 region has 14 residues. Trimming took 4 bases from V and 2 from J, leaving 11 bases between them. The CDR3 bases are TGTGCCTGGAACCACAGGGCTACTAATGAAAAACTGTTTTTT. Encoded protein: CAWNHRATNEKLFF.

This clonotype has at least ten counts. V and J are TRBV28 and TRBJ1-1; no clear D. V was clipped by 4 bases and J by 9 bases, with 6 bases between them. CDR1 and CDR2 (germline): MDHEN, SYDVKM. The CDR3 runs 10 residues. CDR3 sequence: CASSSGKAFF. The CDR3 DNA is TGTGCCAGCAGTTCGGGTAAAGCTTTCTTT.

This clonotype was picked up many times. This rearrangement joins TRBV11-3 to TRBJ2-1; D tentatively fits TRBD1 or TRBD2 (6 bases each). CDR1 SGHNT and CDR2 YENEEA come from the germline V gene. V lost 2 bases and J 7 bases, leaving 15 bases between the germline ends. The CDR3 is 15 residues long. CDR3 loop: CASSLRGDTQNEQFF. CDR3 bases: TGTGCCAGCAGCTTAAGGGGGGACACCCAAAATGAGCAGTTCTTC.

The sample holds many counts of this clonotype. The chain recombines TRBV3-1 with TRBJ1-2; D might be TRBD1 (5 bases). Germline V gene sequence: CDR1 LGHDT, CDR2 YNNKEL (reference sequence). With 5 bases removed from V and 2 bases from J, the gap between germline ends came to 9 bases. CDR3 size: 13 residues. The CDR3 region has the DNA TGTGCCAGCAGCGACCAGGGCAACTATGGCTACACCTTC. Translating it yields CASSDQGNYGYTF. Combining the CDR3 with reference TRBV3-1 and TRBJ1-2 gives the whole variable domain DTAVSQTPKYLVTQMGNDKSIKCEQNLGHDTMYWYKQDSKKFLKIMFSYNNKELIINETVPNRFSPKSPDKAHLNLHINSLELGDSAVYFCASSDQGNYGYTFGSGTRLTVV.